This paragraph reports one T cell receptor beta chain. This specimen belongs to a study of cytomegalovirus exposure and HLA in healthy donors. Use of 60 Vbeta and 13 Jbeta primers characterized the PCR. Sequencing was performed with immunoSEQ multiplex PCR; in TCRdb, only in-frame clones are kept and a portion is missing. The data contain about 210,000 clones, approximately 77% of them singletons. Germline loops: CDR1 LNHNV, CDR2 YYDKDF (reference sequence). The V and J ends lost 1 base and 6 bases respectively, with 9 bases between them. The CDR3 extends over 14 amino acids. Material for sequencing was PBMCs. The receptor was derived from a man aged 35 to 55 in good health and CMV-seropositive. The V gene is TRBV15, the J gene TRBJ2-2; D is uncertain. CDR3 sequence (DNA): TGTGCCACCAGCAGAGTGCGAACGCCCGGGGAGCTGTTTTTT. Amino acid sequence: CATSRVRTPGELFF. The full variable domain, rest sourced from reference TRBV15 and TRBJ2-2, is DAMVIQNPRYQVTQFGKPVTLSCSQTLNHNVMYWYQQKSSQAPKLLFHYYDKDFNNEADTPDNFQSRRPNTSFCFLDIRSPGLGDTAMYLCATSRVRTPGELFFGEGSRLTVL.